This entry is about one TCR beta chain. Its antigen remains unidentified. The data belong to a study of blood T cells in healthy people across ages. General observations from the study: A greater number of naive CD4+ cells and higher diversity distinguished long-lived donors from aged donors. Diversity of TCR beta correlated strongly with naive T cell percentage.

The use of a sample-barcoded 5' primer and a J-beta primer mix characterized a second PCR of about 7 to 12 cycles. A template-switch adaptor containing 12 random nucleotides labeled each cDNA molecule. Each CDR3 protein gets one entry after TCRdb re-called the 5' RACE reads with MiXCR. The table lists about 400,000 distinct CDR3 sequences, 45% to 65% of them singletons. Healthy individuals of Caucasian origin from Russia, aged 6 to 90, served as donors. The CDR3 runs to 13 residues. V lost 5 bases and J lost 2, with 10 bases in between. Germline V gene sequence: CDR1 SGHRS, CDR2 YFSETQ. The TCR was taken from a man aged 55 to 70 in good health. The rearrangement links TRBV5-1 to TRBJ2-5; a possible D gene is TRBD2 (5 bases). The source material was blood. The CDR3 loop reads CASRASRQETQYF. In DNA form, the CDR3 reads TGCGCCAGCAGGGCTAGCCGACAAGAGACCCAGTACTTC.